The 8 T cell receptor beta chains listed next were all sequenced from one sample in a study of blood T cell repertoires in COVID-19. Libraries were prepared by immunoSEQ multiplex PCR; TCRdb keeps only in-frame clonotypes and omits some of them. Of about 46,000 clones listed, around 87% were seen once; the top ten hold around a sixth. Sequencing was done on a sample of peripheral blood. These receptors all come from a human donor in a cohort sampled during active COVID-19.

V is TRBV5-1 and J is TRBJ1-2, with TRBD1 identical over 9 bases. Germline V gene lookup returns CDR1 SGHRS and CDR2 YFSETQ. V shed 0 bases, J shed 7 bases, and the junction held 10 bases outside the gene matches. This CDR3 is 16 amino acids long. The CDR3 sequence is CASSLELERTGAGYTF. The CDR3 DNA sequence: TGCGCCAGCAGCTTGGAATTAGAGCGGACAGGGGCTGGCTACACCTTC.

The chain carries TRBV11-2 and TRBJ2-1, with D possibly matching TRBD1 (6 bases). V was pared by 1 base and J by 7 bases, with 14 bases between. The germline V gene encodes CDR1 SGHAT and CDR2 FQNNGV. The CDR3 has 15 amino acids. The CDR3 DNA reads TGTGCCAGCAGCTTAGGACCCCAGGGGATGAATGAGCAGTTCTTC. It is translated as CASSLGPQGMNEQFF. The whole variable domain, remainder taken from reference TRBV11-2 and TRBJ2-1, is EAGVAQSPRYKIIEKRQSVAFWCNPISGHATLYWYQQILGQGPKLLIQFQNNGVVDDSQLPKDRFSAERLKGVDSTLKIQPAKLEDSAVYLCASSLGPQGMNEQFFGPGTRLTVL.

This sequence joins TRBV10-3 and TRBJ2-2, with 14 bases fitting TRBD2. This CDR3 contains 18 residues. CDR1 ENHRY and CDR2 SYGVKD come from the germline V gene. The junction had 7 bases not matched to a gene; V was cut back by 7 bases and J by 0 bases. CDR3 sequence reads: CAIMSRTSGGSNTGELFF. CDR3 nucleotides: TGTGCCATCATGTCCAGGACTAGCGGGGGGTCGAACACCGGGGAGCTGTTTTTT.

This sequence joins TRBV28 and TRBJ2-5; D uncertain. Trimming cost V 1 base and J 0 bases, with 6 bases left between them. From germline, CDR1 is MDHEN and CDR2 SYDVKM. This CDR3 region has 14 residues. The CDR3 DNA reads TGTGCCAGCAGTTTATCTCCGGACCAAGAGACCCAGTACTTC. This codes for CASSLSPDQETQYF.

This chain links TRBV7-9 with TRBJ1-1; D is unresolved. The CDR3 sequence is 14 residues long. V was pared by 6 bases and J by 0 bases, with 11 bases between. CDR1 and CDR2 from the germline V gene are SEHNR and FQNEAQ (reference sequence). CDR3 nucleotide sequence: TGTGCCAGCAGACAGAACAGACTGAACACTGAAGCTTTCTTT. This translates into CASRQNRLNTEAFF.

V usage is TRBV29-1 and J usage is TRBJ2-7; unclear D gene. The germline V gene has CDR1 SQVTM and CDR2 ANQGSEA. CDR3 length equals 11 residues. V was pared by 5 bases and J by 5 bases, with 10 bases between. The CDR3 DNA reads TGCAGCGTTTCCGAGGTGGACGAGCAGTACTTC. Translating it yields CSVSEVDEQYF.

J is TRBJ1-5 and V is TRBV18, with D perhaps matching TRBD1 (5 bases). The CDR3 consists of 15 residues. Deletions cut 9 bases from V and 2 bases from J, with 17 bases between. Germline assignment: CDR1 KGHSH and CDR2 LQKENI. The CDR3 DNA reads as TGTGCCAGTTCGTCGTCGGGGGGAGGCAATCAGCCCCAGCATTTT. Its protein product is CASSSSGGGNQPQHF.

This clone was seen just once. DNA of the CDR3: TGTGCCAGCAGTTACTTGCGGGGCGAAACTGAAGCTTTCTTT. Protein product: CASSYLRGETEAFF. V and J are TRBV6-5 and TRBJ1-1; maybe TRBD1 (5 bases). This CDR3 contains 14 residues. Germline-derived CDR1 and CDR2 are MNHEY and SVGAGI. V lost 1 base and J lost 5, with 11 bases in between.